Below, 3 T cell receptor beta chains from the same sample are listed, as sequenced in a study of blood T cells in healthy people across ages. Sample-barcoded 5' priming and a J-beta primer mix drove a second PCR of about 7 to 11 cycles. TCRdb re-called the 5' RACE reads through MiXCR, storing one row per CDR3 protein. The sample contains 1,800,000 or so distinct CDR3 sequences, roughly 43% of which appear only once. Sequencing was done on a sample of blood. These receptors originate from a human donor in good health.

The genes are TRBV28 and TRBJ1-1; D gene ambiguous. Per germline, CDR1 MDHEN and CDR2 SYDVKM. V gave up 7 bases and J gave up 5 bases, with 17 bases separating them. This CDR3 comprises 14 residues. Here the CDR3 DNA reads TGTGCCAGCATAAAATGGGCGTCGGGGACTGAAGCTTTCTTT. Translation gives CASIKWASGTEAFF.

This clonotype was detected once. This rearrangement joins TRBV29-1 to TRBJ2-1, with TRBD2 identical over 12 bases. The CDR3 length is 17 residues. Looked up from germline, CDR1 is SQVTM and CDR2 is ANQGSEA. The V gene end was trimmed by 6 bases and the J gene end by 4 bases; junction bases not matched to a gene: 13. The CDR3 reads CSVRRTSGTPGYNEQFF. The DNA of the CDR3 is TGCAGCGTAAGACGGACTAGCGGGACTCCCGGGTACAATGAGCAGTTCTTC.

The chain combines TRBV10-3 with TRBJ2-4, with D uncertain. The end of the DNA is better explained by TRBJ2-5, so the J call may be wrong. This CDR3 comprises 13 residues. CDR1 is ENHRY and CDR2 is SYGVKD in the germline V gene. The CDR3 nucleotides are TGTGCCATCAGTGACAGCAGTCGGGAGACCCAGTACTTC. This codes for CAISDSSRETQYF.